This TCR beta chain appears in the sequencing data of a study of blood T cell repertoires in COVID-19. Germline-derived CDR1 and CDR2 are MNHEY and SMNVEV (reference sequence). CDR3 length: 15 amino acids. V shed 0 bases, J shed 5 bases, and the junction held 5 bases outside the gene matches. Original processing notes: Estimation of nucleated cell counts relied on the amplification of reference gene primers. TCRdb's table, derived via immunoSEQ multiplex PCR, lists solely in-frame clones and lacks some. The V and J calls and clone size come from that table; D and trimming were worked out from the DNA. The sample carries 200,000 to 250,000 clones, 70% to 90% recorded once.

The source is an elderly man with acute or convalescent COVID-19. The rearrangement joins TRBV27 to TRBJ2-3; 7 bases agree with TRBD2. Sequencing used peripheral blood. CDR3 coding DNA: TGTGCCAGCAGTTTATCGTCGGGAGGAGTAGATACGCAGTATTTT. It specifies CASSLSSGGVDTQYF.